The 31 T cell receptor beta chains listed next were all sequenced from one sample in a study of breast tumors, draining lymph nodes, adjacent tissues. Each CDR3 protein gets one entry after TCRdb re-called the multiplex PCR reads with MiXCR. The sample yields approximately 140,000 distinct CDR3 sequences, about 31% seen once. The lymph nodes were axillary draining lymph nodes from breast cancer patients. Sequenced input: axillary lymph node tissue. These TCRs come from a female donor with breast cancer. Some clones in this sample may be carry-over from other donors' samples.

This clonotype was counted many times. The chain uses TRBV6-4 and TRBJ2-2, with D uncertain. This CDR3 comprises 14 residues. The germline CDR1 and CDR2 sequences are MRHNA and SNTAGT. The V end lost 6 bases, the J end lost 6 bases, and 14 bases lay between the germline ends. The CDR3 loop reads CASRLDGGAGELFF. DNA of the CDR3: TGTGCCAGCAGACTCGACGGTGGAGCCGGGGAGCTGTTTTTT.

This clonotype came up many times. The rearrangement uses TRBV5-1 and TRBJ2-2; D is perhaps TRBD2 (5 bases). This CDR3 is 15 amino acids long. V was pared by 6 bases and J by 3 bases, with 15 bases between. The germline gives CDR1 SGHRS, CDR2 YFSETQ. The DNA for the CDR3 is TGCGCCAGCACACTGGGAGTTTGGGACACCGGGGAGCTGTTTTTT. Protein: CASTLGVWDTGELFF.

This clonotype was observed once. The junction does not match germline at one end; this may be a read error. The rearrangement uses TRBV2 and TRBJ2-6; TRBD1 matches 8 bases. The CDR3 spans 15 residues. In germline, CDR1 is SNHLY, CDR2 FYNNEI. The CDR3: CASRGQGAGVNVLTF. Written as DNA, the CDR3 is TGTGCCAGCAGGGGGCAGGGGGCTGGGGTCAACGTCCTGACTTTC.

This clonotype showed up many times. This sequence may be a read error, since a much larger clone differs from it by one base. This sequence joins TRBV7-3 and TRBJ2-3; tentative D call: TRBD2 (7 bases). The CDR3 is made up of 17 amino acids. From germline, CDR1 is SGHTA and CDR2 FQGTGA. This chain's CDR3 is CASSLGGGSGVTDPQYF. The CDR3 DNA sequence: TGTGCCAGCAGCTTAGGGGGCGGGAGTGGAGTCACAGATCCGCAGTATTTT.

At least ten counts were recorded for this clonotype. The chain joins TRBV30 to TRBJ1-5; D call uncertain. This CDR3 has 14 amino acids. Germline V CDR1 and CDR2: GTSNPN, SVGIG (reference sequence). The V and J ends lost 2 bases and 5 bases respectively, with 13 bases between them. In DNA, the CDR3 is TGTGCCTGGAGTATGGGCCCAGGCGATCAGCCCCAGCATTTT. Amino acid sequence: CAWSMGPGDQPQHF.

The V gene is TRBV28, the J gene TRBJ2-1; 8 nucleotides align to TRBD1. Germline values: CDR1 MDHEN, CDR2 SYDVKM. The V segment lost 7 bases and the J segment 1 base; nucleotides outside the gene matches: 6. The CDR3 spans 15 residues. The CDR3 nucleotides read TGTGCCAGCATCCCGGACAGGGTTTCCTACAATGAGCAGTTCTTC. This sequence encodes CASIPDRVSYNEQFF.

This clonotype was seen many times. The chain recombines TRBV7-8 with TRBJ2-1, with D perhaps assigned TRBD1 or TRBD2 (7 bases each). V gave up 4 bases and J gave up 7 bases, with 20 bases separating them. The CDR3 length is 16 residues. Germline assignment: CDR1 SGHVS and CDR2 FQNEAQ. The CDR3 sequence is CASSSHSGGQRNEQFF. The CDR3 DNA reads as TGTGCCAGCAGCTCCCATTCGGGGGGACAGAGGAATGAGCAGTTCTTC.

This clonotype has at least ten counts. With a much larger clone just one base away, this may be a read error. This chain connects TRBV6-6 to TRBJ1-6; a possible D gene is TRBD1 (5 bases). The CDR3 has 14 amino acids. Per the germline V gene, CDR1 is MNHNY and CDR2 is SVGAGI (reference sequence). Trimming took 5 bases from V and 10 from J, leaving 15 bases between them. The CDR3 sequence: CASSHQGNGSPLHF. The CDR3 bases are TGTGCCAGCAGTCACCAGGGAAACGGATCACCCCTCCACTTT.

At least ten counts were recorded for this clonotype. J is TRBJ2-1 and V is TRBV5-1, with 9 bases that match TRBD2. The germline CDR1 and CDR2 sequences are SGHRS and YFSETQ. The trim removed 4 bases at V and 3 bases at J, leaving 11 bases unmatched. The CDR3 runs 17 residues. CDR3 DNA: TGCGCCAGCAGCCCCCCGGGACTAGCCTCCTTCTACAATGAGCAGTTCTTC. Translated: CASSPPGLASFYNEQFF.

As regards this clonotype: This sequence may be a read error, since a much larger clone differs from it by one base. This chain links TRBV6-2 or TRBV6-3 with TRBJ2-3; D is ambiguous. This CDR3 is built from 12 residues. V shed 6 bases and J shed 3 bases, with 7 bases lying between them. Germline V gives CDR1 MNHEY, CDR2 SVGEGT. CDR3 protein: CASRRWTDTQYF. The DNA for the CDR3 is TGTGCCAGCAGGCGGTGGACAGATACGCAGTATTTT.

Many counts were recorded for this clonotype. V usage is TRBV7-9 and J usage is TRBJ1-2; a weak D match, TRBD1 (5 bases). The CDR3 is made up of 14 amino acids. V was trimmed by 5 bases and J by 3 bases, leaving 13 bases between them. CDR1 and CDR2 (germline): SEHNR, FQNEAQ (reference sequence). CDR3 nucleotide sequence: TGTGCCAGCAGCGGCACCGGGGCGGACTATGGCTACACCTTC. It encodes CASSGTGADYGYTF. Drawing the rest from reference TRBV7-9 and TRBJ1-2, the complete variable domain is DTGVSQNPRHKITKRGQNVTFRCDPISEHNRLYWYRQTLGQGPEFLTYFQNEAQLEKSRLLSDRFSAERPKGSFSTLEIQRTEQGDSAMYLCASSGTGADYGYTFGSGTRLTVV.

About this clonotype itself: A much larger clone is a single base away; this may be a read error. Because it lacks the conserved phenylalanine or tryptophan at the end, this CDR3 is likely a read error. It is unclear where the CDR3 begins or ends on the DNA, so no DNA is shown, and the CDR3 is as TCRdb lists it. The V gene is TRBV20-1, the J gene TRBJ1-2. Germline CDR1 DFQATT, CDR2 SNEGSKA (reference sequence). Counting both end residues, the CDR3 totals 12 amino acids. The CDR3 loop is CSAGNGDYGSTI.

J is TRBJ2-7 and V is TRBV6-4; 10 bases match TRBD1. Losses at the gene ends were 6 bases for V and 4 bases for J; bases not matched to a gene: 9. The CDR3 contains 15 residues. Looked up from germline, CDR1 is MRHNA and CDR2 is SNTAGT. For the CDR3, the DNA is TGTGCCAGCAGGCCTCCGGGGACAGGGGTTTACGAGCAGTACTTC. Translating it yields CASRPPGTGVYEQYF.

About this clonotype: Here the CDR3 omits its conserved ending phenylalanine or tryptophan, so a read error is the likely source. CDR3 region: CASRLRQGNSPLHL. The CDR3 DNA follows: TGTGCCAGCAGACTAAGACAGGGGAATTCACCCCTCCACCTT. The chain carries TRBV6-5 and TRBJ1-6, with 8 positions matching TRBD1. The germline gives CDR1 MNHEY, CDR2 SVGAGI. V lost 6 bases and J lost 7; bases outside the gene matches: 5. The CDR3 length is 14 residues.

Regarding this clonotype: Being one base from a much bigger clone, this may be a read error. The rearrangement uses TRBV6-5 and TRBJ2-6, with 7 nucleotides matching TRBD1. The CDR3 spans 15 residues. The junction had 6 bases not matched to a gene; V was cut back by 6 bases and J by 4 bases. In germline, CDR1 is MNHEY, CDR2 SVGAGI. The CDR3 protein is CASRPQGSGANVLTF. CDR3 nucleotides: TGTGCCAGCAGGCCACAGGGGAGCGGGGCCAACGTCCTGACTTTC.

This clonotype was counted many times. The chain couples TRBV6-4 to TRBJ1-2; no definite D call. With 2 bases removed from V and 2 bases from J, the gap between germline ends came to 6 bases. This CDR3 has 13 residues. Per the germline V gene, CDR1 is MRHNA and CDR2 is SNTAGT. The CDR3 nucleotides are TGTGCCAGCAGTGACGGTAGGAACTATGGCTACACCTTC. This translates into CASSDGRNYGYTF.

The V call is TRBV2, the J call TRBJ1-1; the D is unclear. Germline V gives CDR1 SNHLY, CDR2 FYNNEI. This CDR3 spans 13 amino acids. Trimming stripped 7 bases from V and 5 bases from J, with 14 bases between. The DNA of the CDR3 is TGTGCCAGCACCGACTCGGGTGGGACTGAAGCTTTCTTT. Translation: CASTDSGGTEAFF.

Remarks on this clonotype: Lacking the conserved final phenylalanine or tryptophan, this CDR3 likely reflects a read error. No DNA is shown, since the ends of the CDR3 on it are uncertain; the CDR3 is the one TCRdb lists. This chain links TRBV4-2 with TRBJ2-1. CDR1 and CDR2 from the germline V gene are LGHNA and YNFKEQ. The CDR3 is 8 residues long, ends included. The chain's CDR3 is CASSQGFG.

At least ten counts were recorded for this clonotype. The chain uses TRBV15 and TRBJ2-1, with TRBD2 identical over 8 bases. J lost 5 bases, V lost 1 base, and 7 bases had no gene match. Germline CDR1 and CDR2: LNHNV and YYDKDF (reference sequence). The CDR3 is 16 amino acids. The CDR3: CATSRGVAGTNNEQFF. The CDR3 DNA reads TGTGCCACCAGCAGAGGAGTAGCGGGGACCAACAATGAGCAGTTCTTC.

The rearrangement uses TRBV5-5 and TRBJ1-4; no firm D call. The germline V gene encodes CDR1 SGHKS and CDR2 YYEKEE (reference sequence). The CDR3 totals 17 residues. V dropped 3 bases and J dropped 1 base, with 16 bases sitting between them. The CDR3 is CASSSGLLRVTNEKLFF. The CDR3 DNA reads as TGTGCCAGCAGCTCGGGTCTCCTGAGGGTAACTAATGAAAAACTGTTTTTT.

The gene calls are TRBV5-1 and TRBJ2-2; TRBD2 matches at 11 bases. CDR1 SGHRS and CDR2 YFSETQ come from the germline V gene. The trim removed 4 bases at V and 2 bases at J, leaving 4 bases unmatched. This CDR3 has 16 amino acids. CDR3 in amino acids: CASSPGTSGNTGELFF. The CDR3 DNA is TGCGCCAGCAGCCCCGGGACTAGCGGAAACACCGGGGAGCTGTTTTTT.

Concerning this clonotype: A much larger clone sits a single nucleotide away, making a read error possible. The CDR3 sequence: CASSFPGTGGEKLFF. CDR3 DNA sequence: TGTGCCAGCAGCTTTCCCGGGACAGGGGGTGAAAAACTGTTTTTT. V and J are TRBV13 and TRBJ1-4, with 11 bases lining up with TRBD1. The CDR3 spans 15 residues. V shed 3 bases, J shed 7 bases, and the junction held 4 bases outside the gene matches. Per the germline V gene, CDR1 is PRHDT and CDR2 is FYEKMQ (reference sequence).

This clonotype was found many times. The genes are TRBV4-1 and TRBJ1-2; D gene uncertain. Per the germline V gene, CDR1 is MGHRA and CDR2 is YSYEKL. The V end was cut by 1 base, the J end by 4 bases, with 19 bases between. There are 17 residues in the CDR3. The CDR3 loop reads CASSQGGSGLNAYGYTF. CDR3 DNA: TGCGCCAGCAGCCAAGGTGGGTCCGGACTGAACGCCTATGGCTACACCTTC.

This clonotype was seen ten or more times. Written as DNA, the CDR3 is TGTGCCAGCAGGGGGACAGCCAACAATCAGCCCCAGCATTTT. The encoded protein is CASRGTANNQPQHF. The chain couples TRBV2 to TRBJ1-5; 7 bases agree with TRBD1. V dropped 6 bases and J dropped 3; count of bases not matched to a gene: 5. CDR3 length: 14 amino acids. Germline CDR1 reads SNHLY; CDR2 reads FYNNEI.

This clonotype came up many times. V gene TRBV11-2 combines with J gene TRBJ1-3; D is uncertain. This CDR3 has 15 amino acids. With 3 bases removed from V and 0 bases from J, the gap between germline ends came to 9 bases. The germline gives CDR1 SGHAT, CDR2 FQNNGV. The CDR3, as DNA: TGTGCCAGCAGCTTTGGAGCCTTCTCTGGAAACACCATATATTTT. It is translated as CASSFGAFSGNTIYF.

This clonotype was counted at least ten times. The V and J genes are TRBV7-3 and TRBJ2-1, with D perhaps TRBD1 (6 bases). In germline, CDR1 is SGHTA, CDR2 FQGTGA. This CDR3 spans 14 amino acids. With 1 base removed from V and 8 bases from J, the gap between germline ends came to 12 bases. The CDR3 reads CASSLNGRGDEQFF. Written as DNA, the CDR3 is TGTGCCAGCAGCTTAAATGGCAGGGGAGATGAGCAGTTCTTC.

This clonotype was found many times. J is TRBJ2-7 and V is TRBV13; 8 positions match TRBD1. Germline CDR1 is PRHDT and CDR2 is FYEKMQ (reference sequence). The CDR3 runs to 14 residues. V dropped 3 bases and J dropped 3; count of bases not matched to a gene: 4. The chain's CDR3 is CASSLSDRGYEQYV. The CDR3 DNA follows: TGTGCCAGCAGCTTGAGTGACAGGGGCTACGAGCAGTACGTC.

CDR3: CSAGGGADHEQFF. The CDR3 coding sequence is TGCAGTGCTGGGGGGGGGGCCGACCATGAGCAGTTCTTC. V usage is TRBV20-1 and J usage is TRBJ2-1; tentative D call: TRBD2 (7 bases). Germline V gene data show CDR1 as DFQATT and CDR2 as SNEGSKA (reference sequence). V lost 5 bases and J lost 8, with 16 bases in between. The CDR3 sequence is 13 residues long.

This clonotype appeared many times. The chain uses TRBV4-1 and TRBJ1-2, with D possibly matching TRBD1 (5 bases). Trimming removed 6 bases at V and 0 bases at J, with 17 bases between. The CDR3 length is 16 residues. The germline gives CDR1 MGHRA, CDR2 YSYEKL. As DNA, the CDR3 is TGCGCCAGCAGAGACAGAGAGCCACTTTCTAACTATGGCTACACCTTC. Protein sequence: CASRDREPLSNYGYTF.

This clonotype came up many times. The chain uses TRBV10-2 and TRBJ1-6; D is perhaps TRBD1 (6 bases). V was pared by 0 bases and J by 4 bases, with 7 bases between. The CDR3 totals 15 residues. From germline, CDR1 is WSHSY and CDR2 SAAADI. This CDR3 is CASSESQGYNSPLHF. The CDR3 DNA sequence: TGCGCCAGCAGTGAGTCCCAGGGGTATAATTCACCCCTCCACTTT.

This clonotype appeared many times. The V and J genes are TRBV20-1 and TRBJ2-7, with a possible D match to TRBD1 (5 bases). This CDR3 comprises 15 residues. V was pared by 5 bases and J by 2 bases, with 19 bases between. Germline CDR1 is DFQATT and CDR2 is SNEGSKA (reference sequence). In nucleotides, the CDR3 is TGCAGTGCTCCCAGCCCTTGGGGCAGAACCTACGAGCAGTACTTC. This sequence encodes CSAPSPWGRTYEQYF.